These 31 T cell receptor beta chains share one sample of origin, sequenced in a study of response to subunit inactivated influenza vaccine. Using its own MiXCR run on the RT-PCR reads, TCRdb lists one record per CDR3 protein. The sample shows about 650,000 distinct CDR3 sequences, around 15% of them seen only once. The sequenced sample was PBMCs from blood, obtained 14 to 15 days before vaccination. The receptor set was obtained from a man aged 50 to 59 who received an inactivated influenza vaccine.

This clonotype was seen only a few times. Here the CDR3 reads CSVEPPHYNEQFF. The CDR3, as DNA: TGCAGCGTTGAACCCCCTCATTACAATGAGCAGTTCTTC. This rearrangement joins TRBV29-1 to TRBJ2-1; D is undetermined. V dropped 2 bases and J dropped 4 bases, with 9 bases sitting between them. The CDR3 runs 13 residues. CDR1 SQVTM and CDR2 ANQGSEA come from the germline V gene.

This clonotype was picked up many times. The CDR3 DNA is TGCGCCAGCAGCTTGGAGGGCAGGGAAAGCTCTGGAAACACCATATATTTT. It yields the protein CASSLEGRESSGNTIYF. The chain is built from TRBV5-1 and TRBJ1-3; D might be TRBD1 (5 bases). Germline values: CDR1 SGHRS, CDR2 YFSETQ. V lost 0 bases, J lost 0 bases, and 13 bases lay in between. The CDR3 sequence is 17 residues long. The full variable domain, completed using reference TRBV5-1 and TRBJ1-3, is KAGVTQTPRYLIKTRGQQVTLSCSPISGHRSVSWYQQTPGQGLQFLFEYFSETQRNKGNFPGRFSGRQFSNSRSEMNVSTLELGDSALYLCASSLEGRESSGNTIYFGEGSWLTVV.

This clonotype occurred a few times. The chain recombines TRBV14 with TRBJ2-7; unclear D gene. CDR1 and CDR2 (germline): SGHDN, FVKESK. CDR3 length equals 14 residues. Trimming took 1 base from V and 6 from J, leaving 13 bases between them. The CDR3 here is CASSQGMILGEQYF. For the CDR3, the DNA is TGTGCCAGCAGCCAAGGAATGATTCTGGGCGAGCAGTACTTC. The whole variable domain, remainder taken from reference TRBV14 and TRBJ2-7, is EAGVTQFPSHSVIEKGQTVTLRCDPISGHDNLYWYRRVMGKEIKFLLHFVKESKQDESGMPNNRFLAERTGGTYSTLKVQPAELEDSGVYFCASSQGMILGEQYFGPGTRLTVT.

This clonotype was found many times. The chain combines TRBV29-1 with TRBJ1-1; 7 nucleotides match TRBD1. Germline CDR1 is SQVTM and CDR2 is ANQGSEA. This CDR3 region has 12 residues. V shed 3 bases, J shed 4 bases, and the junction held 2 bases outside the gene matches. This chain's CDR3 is CSVEQGVTEAFF. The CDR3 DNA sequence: TGCAGCGTTGAGCAGGGGGTCACTGAAGCTTTCTTT.

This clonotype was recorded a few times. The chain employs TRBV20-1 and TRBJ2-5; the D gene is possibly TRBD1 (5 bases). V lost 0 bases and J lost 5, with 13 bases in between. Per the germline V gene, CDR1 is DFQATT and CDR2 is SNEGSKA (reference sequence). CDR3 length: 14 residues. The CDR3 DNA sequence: TGCAGTGCTAGAGATGGGGCAGGATTGGAGACCCAGTACTTC. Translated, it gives CSARDGAGLETQYF.

CDR3 in amino acids: CASSMAGGPGEQFF. CDR3 bases: TGTGCCAGTAGTATGGCGGGAGGGCCTGGTGAGCAGTTCTTC. The chain uses TRBV19 and TRBJ2-1; 9 bases fit TRBD2. The CDR3 runs 14 residues. Per germline, CDR1 LNHDA and CDR2 SQIVND (reference sequence). With 3 bases clipped from V and 9 bases from J, the junction kept 6 bases outside the gene matches.

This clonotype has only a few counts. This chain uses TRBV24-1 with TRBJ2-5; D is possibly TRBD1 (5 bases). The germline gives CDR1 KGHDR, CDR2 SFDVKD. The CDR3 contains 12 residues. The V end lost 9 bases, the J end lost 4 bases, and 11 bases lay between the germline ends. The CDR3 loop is CATRGATETQYF. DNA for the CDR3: TGTGCCACCCGTGGGGCAACAGAGACCCAGTACTTC.

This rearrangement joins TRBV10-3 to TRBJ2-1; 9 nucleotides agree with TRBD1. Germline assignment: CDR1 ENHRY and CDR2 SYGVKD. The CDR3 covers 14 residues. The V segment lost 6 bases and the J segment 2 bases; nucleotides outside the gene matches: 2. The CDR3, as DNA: TGTGCCATCAGAGGACAGGGGACCTACAATGAGCAGTTCTTC. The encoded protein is CAIRGQGTYNEQFF.

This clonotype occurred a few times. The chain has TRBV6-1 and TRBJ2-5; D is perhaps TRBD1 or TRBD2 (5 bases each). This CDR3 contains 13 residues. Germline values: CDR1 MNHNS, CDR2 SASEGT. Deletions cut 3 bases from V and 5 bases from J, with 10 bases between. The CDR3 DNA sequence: TGTGCCAGCAGTGACAGGGAGCGGGAGACCCAGTACTTC. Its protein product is CASSDRERETQYF.

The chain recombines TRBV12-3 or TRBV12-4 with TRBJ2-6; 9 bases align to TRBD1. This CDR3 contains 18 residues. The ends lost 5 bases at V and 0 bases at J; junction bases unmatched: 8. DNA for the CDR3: TGTGCCAGCAGTAAACTCGGGACAGGGAACTCTGGGGCCAACGTCCTGACTTTC. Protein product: CASSKLGTGNSGANVLTF.

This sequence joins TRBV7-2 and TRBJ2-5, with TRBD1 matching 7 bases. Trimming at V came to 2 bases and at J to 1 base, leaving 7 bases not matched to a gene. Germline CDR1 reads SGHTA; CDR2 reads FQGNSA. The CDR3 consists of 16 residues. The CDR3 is CASSLFRAGGQETQYF. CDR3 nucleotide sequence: TGTGCCAGCAGCTTATTCAGGGCAGGGGGCCAAGAGACCCAGTACTTC.

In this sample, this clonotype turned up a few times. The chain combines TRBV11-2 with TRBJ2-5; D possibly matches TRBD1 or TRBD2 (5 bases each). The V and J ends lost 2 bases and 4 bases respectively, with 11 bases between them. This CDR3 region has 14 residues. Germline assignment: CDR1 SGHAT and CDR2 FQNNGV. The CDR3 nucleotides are TGTGCCAGCAGCTTAAACGGGGCCCCAGAGACCCAGTACTTC. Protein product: CASSLNGAPETQYF.

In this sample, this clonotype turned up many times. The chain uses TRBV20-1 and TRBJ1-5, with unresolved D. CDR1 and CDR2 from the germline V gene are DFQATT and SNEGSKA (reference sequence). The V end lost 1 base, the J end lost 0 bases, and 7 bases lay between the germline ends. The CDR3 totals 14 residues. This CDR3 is CSARVPNSNQPQHF. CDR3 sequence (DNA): TGCAGTGCTAGAGTCCCGAATAGCAATCAGCCCCAGCATTTT.

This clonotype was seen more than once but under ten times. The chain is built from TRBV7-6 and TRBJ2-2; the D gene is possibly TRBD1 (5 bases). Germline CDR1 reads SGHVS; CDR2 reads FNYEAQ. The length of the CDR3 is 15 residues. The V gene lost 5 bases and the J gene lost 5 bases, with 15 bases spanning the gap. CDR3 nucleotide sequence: TGTGCCAGCAGCCCCGAACCCAGGGAAACCGGGGAGCTGTTTTTT. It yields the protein CASSPEPRETGELFF. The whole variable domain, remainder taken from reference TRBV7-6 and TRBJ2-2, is GAGVSQSPRYKVTKRGQDVALRCDPISGHVSLYWYRQALGQGPEFLTYFNYEAQQDKSGLPNDRFSAERPEGSISTLTIQRTEQRDSAMYRCASSPEPRETGELFFGEGSRLTVL.

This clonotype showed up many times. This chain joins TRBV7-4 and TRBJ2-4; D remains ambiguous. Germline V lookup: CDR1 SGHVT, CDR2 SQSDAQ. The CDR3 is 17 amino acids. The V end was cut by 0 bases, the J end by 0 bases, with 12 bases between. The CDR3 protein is CASSLARSPLAKNIQYF. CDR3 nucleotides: TGTGCCAGCAGCTTAGCGCGGTCCCCTCTAGCCAAAAACATTCAGTACTTC.

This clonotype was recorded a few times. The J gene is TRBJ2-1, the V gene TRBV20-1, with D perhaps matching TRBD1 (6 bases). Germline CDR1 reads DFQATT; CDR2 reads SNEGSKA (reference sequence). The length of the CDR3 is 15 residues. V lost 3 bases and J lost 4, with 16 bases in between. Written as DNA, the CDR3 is TGCAGTGCTAGTAAATCGTCGGGACATTACAATGAGCAGTTCTTC. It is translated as CSASKSSGHYNEQFF.

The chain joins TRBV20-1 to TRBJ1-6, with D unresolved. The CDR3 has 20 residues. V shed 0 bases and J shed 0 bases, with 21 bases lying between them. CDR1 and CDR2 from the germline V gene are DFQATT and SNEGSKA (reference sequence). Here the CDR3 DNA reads TGCAGTGCTAGAGAAGGGCTCAGAGGCACCAAGAGCTCCTATAATTCACCCCTCCACTTT. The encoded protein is CSAREGLRGTKSSYNSPLHF.

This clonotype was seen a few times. CDR3 DNA sequence: TGCAGCGTCGCGGGACAGGAGGACTATGGCTACACCTTC. Translated: CSVAGQEDYGYTF. The chain has TRBV29-1 and TRBJ1-2; 8 positions agree with TRBD1. Trimming removed 6 bases from V and 3 bases from J; junction bases left unmatched: 6. The CDR3 is 13 residues long. Germline V gene sequence: CDR1 SQVTM, CDR2 ANQGSEA. The full variable domain, with the rest looked up from reference TRBV29-1 and TRBJ1-2, is SAVISQKPSRDICQRGTSLTIQCQVDSQVTMMFWYRQQPGQSLTLIATANQGSEATYESGFVIDKFPISRPNLTFSTLTVSNMSPEDSSIYLCSVAGQEDYGYTFGSGTRLTVV.

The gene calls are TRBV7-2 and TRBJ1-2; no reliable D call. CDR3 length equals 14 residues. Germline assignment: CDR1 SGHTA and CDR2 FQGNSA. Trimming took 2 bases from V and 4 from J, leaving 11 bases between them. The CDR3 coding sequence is TGTGCCAGCAGCTTACCCGGGCTCTTCTATGGCTACACCTTC. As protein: CASSLPGLFYGYTF.

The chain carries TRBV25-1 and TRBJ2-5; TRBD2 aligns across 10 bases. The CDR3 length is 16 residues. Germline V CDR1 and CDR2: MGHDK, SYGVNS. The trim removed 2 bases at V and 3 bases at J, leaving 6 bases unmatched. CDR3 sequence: CASSEGSGGPKETQYF. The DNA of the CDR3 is TGTGCCAGCAGTGAAGGTAGCGGGGGGCCGAAAGAGACCCAGTACTTC.

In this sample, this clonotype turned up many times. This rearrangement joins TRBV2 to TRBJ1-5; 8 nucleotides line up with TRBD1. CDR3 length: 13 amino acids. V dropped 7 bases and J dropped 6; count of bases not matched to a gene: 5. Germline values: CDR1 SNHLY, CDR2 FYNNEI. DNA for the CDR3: TGTGCCAGCAACCGACAGGGGAGTCAGCCCCAGCATTTT. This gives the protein CASNRQGSQPQHF.

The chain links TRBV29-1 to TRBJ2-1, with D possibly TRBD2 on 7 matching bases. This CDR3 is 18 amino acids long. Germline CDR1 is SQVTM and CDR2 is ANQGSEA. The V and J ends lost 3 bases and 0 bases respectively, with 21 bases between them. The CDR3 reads CSVDGGLKRGGSYNEQFF. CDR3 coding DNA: TGCAGCGTTGATGGGGGATTAAAGAGGGGGGGCTCCTACAATGAGCAGTTCTTC.

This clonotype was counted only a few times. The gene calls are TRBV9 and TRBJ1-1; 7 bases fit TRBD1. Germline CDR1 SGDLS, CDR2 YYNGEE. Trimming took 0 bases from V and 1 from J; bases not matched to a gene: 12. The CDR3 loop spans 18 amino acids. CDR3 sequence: CASSVDQVWTGENTEAFF. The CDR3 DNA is TGTGCCAGCAGCGTAGATCAGGTGTGGACAGGAGAGAACACTGAAGCTTTCTTT.

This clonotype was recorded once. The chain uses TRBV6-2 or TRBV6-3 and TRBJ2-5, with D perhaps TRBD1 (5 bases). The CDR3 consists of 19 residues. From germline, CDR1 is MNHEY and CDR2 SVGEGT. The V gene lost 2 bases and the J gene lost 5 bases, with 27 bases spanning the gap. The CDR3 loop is CASSYPAFRGKMGLETQYF. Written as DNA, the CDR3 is TGTGCCAGCAGTTACCCCGCCTTTAGGGGTAAAATGGGGCTGGAGACCCAGTACTTC.

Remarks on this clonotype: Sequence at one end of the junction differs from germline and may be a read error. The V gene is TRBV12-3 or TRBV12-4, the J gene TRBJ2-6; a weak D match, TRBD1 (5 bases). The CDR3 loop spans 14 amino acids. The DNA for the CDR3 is TGTGCCAGTTCATCGGGCTCTGGGGCCGACGTCCTGACTTTC. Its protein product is CASSSGSGADVLTF.

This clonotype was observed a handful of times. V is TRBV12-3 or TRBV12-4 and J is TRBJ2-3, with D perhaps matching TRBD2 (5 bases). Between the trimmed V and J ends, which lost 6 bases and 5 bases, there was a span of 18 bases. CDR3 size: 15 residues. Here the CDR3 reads CASRQTLGWRDTQYF. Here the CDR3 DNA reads TGTGCCAGCAGACAAACACTAGGCTGGCGAGATACGCAGTATTTT.

CDR3: CSVDRGMNEQFF. In nucleotides, the CDR3 is TGCAGCGTTGACCGCGGGATGAATGAGCAGTTCTTC. The rearrangement joins TRBV29-1 to TRBJ2-1; perhaps TRBD2 as D (6 bases). The germline V and J ends were trimmed by 3 bases and 7 bases, with 10 bases remaining between them. Germline V gene data show CDR1 as SQVTM and CDR2 as ANQGSEA. CDR3 length: 12 residues.

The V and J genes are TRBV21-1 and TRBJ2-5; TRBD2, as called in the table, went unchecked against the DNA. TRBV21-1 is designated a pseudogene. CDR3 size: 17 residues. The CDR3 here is CASSKFAAGDHQETQYF. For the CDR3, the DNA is TGTGCCAGCAGCAAATTCGCAGCGGGGGACCACCAAGAGACCCAGTACTTC.

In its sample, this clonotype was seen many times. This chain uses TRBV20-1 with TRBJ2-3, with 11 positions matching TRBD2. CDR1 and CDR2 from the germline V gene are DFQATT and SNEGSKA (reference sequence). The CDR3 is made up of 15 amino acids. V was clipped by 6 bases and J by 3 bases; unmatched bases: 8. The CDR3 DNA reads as TGCAGTGCGTCGCTAGCGGGAGGAAGTACAGATACGCAGTATTTT. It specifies CSASLAGGSTDTQYF.

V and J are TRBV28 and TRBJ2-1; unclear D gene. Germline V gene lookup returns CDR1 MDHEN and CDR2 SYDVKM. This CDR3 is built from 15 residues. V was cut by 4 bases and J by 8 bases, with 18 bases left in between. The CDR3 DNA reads TGTGCCAGCAGTTATAACCATCAGGACGAAGATGAGCAGTTCTTC. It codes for CASSYNHQDEDEQFF.

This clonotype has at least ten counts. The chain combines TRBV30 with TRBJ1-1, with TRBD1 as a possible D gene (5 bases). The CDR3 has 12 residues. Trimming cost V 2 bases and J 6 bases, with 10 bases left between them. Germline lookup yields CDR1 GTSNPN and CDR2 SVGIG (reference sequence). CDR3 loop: CAWSRSGAEAFF. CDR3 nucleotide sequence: TGTGCCTGGAGTCGTTCGGGGGCTGAAGCTTTCTTT. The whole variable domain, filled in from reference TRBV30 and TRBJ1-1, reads SQTIHQWPATLVQPVGSPLSLECTVEGTSNPNLYWYRQAAGRGLQLLFYSVGIGQISSEVPQNLSASRPQDRQFILSSKKLLLSDSGFYLCAWSRSGAEAFFGQGTRLTVV.